A selection of T cell receptor beta chains follows, all from one sample in a study of cytomegalovirus exposure and HLA in healthy donors. Clones were sequenced by immunoSEQ multiplex PCR, and TCRdb holds only the in-frame ones, with some missing. Counted here are 200,000 or so clones, about 80% occurring once; the ten biggest clones make up around 16%. Sequenced sample: PBMCs. These receptors were taken from a man in his forties in good health and CMV-seronegative. CDR3s include the opening cysteine and the closing phenylalanine or tryptophan. A D gene is named only where the DNA matches it firmly. Size is omitted from some rows. Given values are once, few, many or a class for expanded clones.

D,V,J,size,CDR3,DNA
-,TRBV6-5,TRBJ1-2,-,CAGRPGANYGYTF,TGTGCCGGGAGGCCAGGAGCTAACTATGGCTACACCTTC
-,TRBV6-1,TRBJ2-7,-,CASSEGRGLNYEQYF,TGTGCCAGCAGTGAGGGCAGGGGCTTAAACTACGAGCAGTACTTC
-,TRBV7-9,TRBJ2-5,once,CASSPDRNQREYF,TGTGCCAGCAGCCCAGACCGGAACCAACGGGAGTACTTC
TRBD1,TRBV18,TRBJ2-5,-,CASSPRQGDYETQYF,TGTGCCAGCTCACCAAGACAGGGGGATTATGAGACCCAGTACTTC
-,TRBV5-1,TRBJ2-1,-,CASSLQGKDEQFF,TGCGCCAGCAGTCTACAGGGAAAGGATGAGCAGTTCTTC
-,TRBV15,TRBJ2-7,once,CATSLTPDSSYEQYF,TGTGCCACCAGTCTCACTCCTGACAGTTCCTACGAGCAGTACTTC
-,TRBV7-2,TRBJ2-3,-,CASRQGDTQYF,TGTGCCAGCAGACAGGGAGATACGCAGTATTTT
-,TRBV5-5,TRBJ2-1,few,CASSPRGASSYNEQFF,TGTGCCAGCAGCCCCCGGGGGGCGAGCTCCTACAATGAGCAGTTCTTC
TRBD1,TRBV9,TRBJ1-1,-,CASSVRGQGNTEAFF,TGTGCCAGCAGCGTCCGGGGACAGGGAAACACTGAAGCTTTCTTT
-,TRBV5-1,TRBJ2-3,-,CASSLTSRNTDTQYF,TGCGCCAGCAGCTTGACTAGCAGAAACACAGATACGCAGTATTTT
-,TRBV4-2,TRBJ2-2,-,CASSLSPGTGELFF,TGTGCCAGCAGTCTATCGCCGGGGACCGGGGAGCTGTTTTTT
TRBD1,TRBV7-2,TRBJ1-1,-,CASSLVTGGRDTEAFF,TGTGCCAGCAGCTTAGTGACAGGGGGCCGGGACACTGAAGCTTTCTTT
TRBD2,TRBV7-2,TRBJ2-5,-,CASSLGTGGETQYF,TGTGCCAGCAGCTTAGGTACGGGAGGAGAGACCCAGTACTTC
-,TRBV6-5,TRBJ1-1,-,CASSLATGQQAFF,TGTGCCAGCAGTTTAGCCACAGGGCAACAAGCTTTCTTT
-,TRBV19,TRBJ1-1,-,CASSPLSRGNTEAFF,TGTGCCAGTAGTCCCTTAAGCAGGGGGAACACTGAAGCTTTCTTT
-,TRBV7-8,TRBJ1-1,few,CASSSDSFVMNTEAFF,TGTGCCAGCAGCTCGGACAGTTTCGTAATGAACACTGAAGCTTTCTTT
TRBD2,TRBV7-3,TRBJ2-1,-,CASSFGGVPYNEQFF,TGTGCCAGCAGCTTTGGGGGGGTGCCCTACAATGAGCAGTTCTTC
-,TRBV7-2,TRBJ2-1,-,CASSLGGGPYNEQFF,TGTGCCAGCAGCTTAGGGGGAGGTCCCTACAATGAGCAGTTCTTC
TRBD1,TRBV7-6,TRBJ2-6,-,CASTLGPGTGGTGANVLTF,TGTGCCAGCACCCTTGGGCCCGGGACAGGGGGCACTGGGGCCAACGTCCTGACTTTC
-,TRBV2,TRBJ1-3,-,CASRLDRISGNTIYF,TGTGCCAGCAGGCTGGACAGAATCTCTGGAAACACCATATATTTT
-,TRBV10-2,TRBJ2-7,few,CASSEFRSYEQYF,TGCGCCAGCAGTGAGTTTCGCTCCTACGAGCAGTACTTC
TRBD2,TRBV9,TRBJ2-5,few,CASSVVGGGETQYF,TGTGCCAGCAGCGTAGTGGGGGGAGGGGAGACCCAGTACTTC
TRBD1,TRBV28,TRBJ1-1,-,CASSLFVRDRGGRTEAFF,TGTGCCAGCAGTTTGTTTGTGAGGGACAGGGGAGGTCGCACTGAAGCTTTCTTT
TRBD2,TRBV2,TRBJ2-3,-,CASSESSGDTDTQYF,TGTGCCAGCAGTGAGTCTAGCGGGGACACAGATACGCAGTATTTT
-,TRBV4-3,TRBJ2-2,-,CASSQGRGWAGELFF,TGCGCCAGCAGCCAAGGGCGGGGTTGGGCCGGGGAGCTGTTTTTT
TRBD2,TRBV7-2,TRBJ2-2,few,CASSSGPLAGGPGGELFF,TGTGCCAGCAGCTCGGGGCCTCTAGCGGGGGGGCCAGGCGGGGAGCTGTTTTTT
TRBD1,TRBV5-1,TRBJ1-2,-,CASSLQGVDYGYTF,TGCGCCAGCAGCTTGCAGGGGGTGGACTATGGCTACACCTTC
-,TRBV18,TRBJ2-7,-,CASSPPTRTYEQYF,TGTGCCAGCTCACCACCTACTCGTACCTACGAGCAGTACTTC
-,TRBV29-1,TRBJ1-2,-,CSATQGGDGYTF,TGCAGCGCCACCCAAGGGGGAGATGGCTACACCTTC
-,TRBV18,TRBJ1-5,-,CASSNQGYSNQPQHF,TGTGCCAGCTCGAACCAGGGGTATAGTAATCAGCCCCAGCATTTT
TRBD1,TRBV5-4,TRBJ2-2,-,CASSFPGQGFGGELFF,TGTGCCAGCAGCTTTCCTGGACAGGGTTTCGGCGGGGAGCTGTTTTTT
-,TRBV28,TRBJ1-1,-,CASSPSSTGLVNTEAFF,TGTGCCAGCAGCCCTTCGTCCACAGGGCTAGTGAACACTGAAGCTTTCTTT
-,TRBV7-8,TRBJ2-2,-,CASSFPGSANTGELFF,TGTGCCAGCAGCTTCCCAGGGTCCGCGAACACCGGGGAGCTGTTTTTT
-,TRBV4-3,TRBJ2-6,-,CASSQETGILSGANVLTF,TGCGCCAGCAGCCAAGAGACAGGAATCCTCTCTGGGGCCAACGTCCTGACTTTT
-,TRBV2,TRBJ1-1,-,CASYRRRFTEAFF,TGTGCCAGCTACAGACGGCGATTTACTGAAGCTTTCTTT
TRBD1,TRBV7-2,TRBJ1-1,-,CASSSQGGTEAFF,TGTGCCAGCAGCTCACAGGGGGGGACTGAAGCTTTCTTT
TRBD2,TRBV28,TRBJ2-7,-,CASRGGTPIYEQYF,TGTGCCAGCCGGGGGGGGACACCAATATACGAGCAGTACTTC
-,TRBV18,TRBJ1-4,-,CASSPQGRALNEKLFF,TGTGCCAGCTCACCGCAGGGAAGGGCCCTTAATGAAAAACTGTTTTTT
TRBD2,TRBV2,TRBJ2-3,-,CASRRPSQLAGAVLPSTDTQYF,TGTGCCAGCAGAAGACCCTCTCAGCTAGCGGGGGCAGTCCTTCCTAGCACAGATACGCAGTATTTT
TRBD1,TRBV27,TRBJ1-1,-,CASSSTGGTEAFF,TGTGCCAGCAGTTCCACAGGGGGAACTGAAGCTTTCTTT
-,TRBV2,TRBJ1-1,-,CASSLNQGNTEAFF,TGTGCCAGCAGTCTTAATCAGGGAAACACTGAAGCTTTCTTT
TRBD1,TRBV7-2,TRBJ1-2,-,CASTFRGSTGYTF,TGTGCCAGCACCTTCAGGGGGAGTACTGGCTACACCTTC
TRBD1,TRBV2,TRBJ1-5,-,CASNSQGAWQPQHF,TGTGCCAGCAACTCACAGGGGGCTTGGCAGCCCCAGCATTTT
-,TRBV4-1,TRBJ2-7,-,CASSPPGVYEQYF,TGCGCCAGCAGCCCCCCAGGGGTCTACGAGCAGTACTTC
TRBD2,TRBV7-9,TRBJ2-3,-,CASSKAGGTDTQYF,TGTGCCAGCAGCAAAGCGGGGGGAACAGATACGCAGTATTTT
TRBD2,TRBV9,TRBJ2-2,-,CASSVVSSGGRNTGELFF,TGTGCCAGCAGCGTAGTATCCAGCGGGGGGCGGAACACCGGGGAGCTGTTTTTT
-,TRBV7-8,TRBJ2-3,-,CASSAHVGLPGADTQYF,TGTGCCAGCAGCGCCCACGTCGGACTACCCGGGGCAGATACGCAGTATTTT
TRBD2,TRBV9,TRBJ2-3,-,CASSVASGGRDTQYF,TGTGCCAGCAGCGTGGCTAGCGGAGGGAGGGATACGCAGTATTTT
-,TRBV5-1,TRBJ2-1,-,CASSFGPGSNNEQFF,TGCGCCAGCAGCTTCGGTCCAGGGTCGAACAATGAGCAGTTCTTC
-,TRBV7-9,TRBJ1-3,-,CSSSSIPGGDYGNTIYF,TGTTCCAGCAGCTCTATTCCGGGGGGGGACTACGGAAACACCATATATTTT
TRBD1,TRBV6-6,TRBJ2-7,few,CASSPGQGRQYF,TGTGCCAGCAGCCCGGGACAGGGTAGGCAGTACTTC
-,TRBV6-5,TRBJ1-5,-,CASSFDSRSNQPQHF,TGTGCCAGCAGTTTCGACAGTCGGAGCAATCAGCCCCAGCATTTT